The 30 T cell receptor beta chains reported below all come from one sample, sequenced in a study of blood T cell repertoires in COVID-19. Only in-frame clones appear in the TCRdb table, and some are missing; sequencing was by immunoSEQ multiplex PCR. The sample includes about 160,000 clones, roughly 80% of them seen just once. The sequencing input was PBMCs or T cells enriched from blood (not recorded which). Receptors were obtained from a woman between 40 and 50 years old with acute COVID-19.

This chain uses TRBV29-1 with TRBJ2-7; D is possibly TRBD1 (6 bases). This CDR3 region has 12 residues. Germline V gene sequence: CDR1 SQVTM, CDR2 ANQGSEA. Trimming cost V 0 bases and J 4 bases, with 7 bases left between them. This CDR3 is CSVEDRGYEQYF. For the CDR3, the DNA is TGCAGCGTTGAAGACAGGGGTTACGAGCAGTACTTC.

The count of this clone is one. The chain combines TRBV2 with TRBJ1-4; possibly TRBD1 for D (5 bases). V lost 4 bases, J lost 7 bases, and 13 bases lay in between. There are 14 residues in the CDR3. Germline V gene lookup returns CDR1 SNHLY and CDR2 FYNNEI. CDR3 DNA: TGTGCCAGCAGTGTCGTACAGGCCATTGAAAAACTGTTTTTT. Translated: CASSVVQAIEKLFF.

The chain combines TRBV6-5 with TRBJ2-1; 10 positions match TRBD1. The length of the CDR3 is 16 residues. Looked up from germline, CDR1 is MNHEY and CDR2 is SVGAGI. Trimming at V came to 0 bases and at J to 6 bases, leaving 5 bases not matched to a gene. CDR3 amino acids: CASSYSPDRGGNEQFF. CDR3 sequence (DNA): TGTGCCAGCAGTTACTCCCCGGACAGGGGGGGCAATGAGCAGTTCTTC.

This chain connects TRBV11-3 to TRBJ2-1, with D tentatively TRBD2 (6 bases). Trimming left V 2 bases short and J 4 bases short, with 15 bases between. The CDR3 loop spans 16 amino acids. Germline V gene sequence: CDR1 SGHNT, CDR2 YENEEA. The CDR3 protein is CASSLFLTGVYNEQFF. CDR3 bases: TGTGCCAGCAGCTTATTCTTGACGGGAGTTTACAATGAGCAGTTCTTC.

The chain uses TRBV25-1 and TRBJ1-2; TRBD1 might be the D (5 bases). CDR3 length: 15 residues. Germline loops: CDR1 MGHDK, CDR2 SYGVNS. Trimming took 1 base from V and 5 from J, leaving 14 bases between them. The CDR3 DNA reads as TGTGCCAGCAGTGAATCGGGCAGGGAGGGGTATGGCTACACCTTC. This translates into CASSESGREGYGYTF.

Worth noting for this clone: Given a much more abundant clone one base away, this may be a read error. V is TRBV6-5 and J is TRBJ1-5, with 8 bases identical to TRBD1. The germline V gene has CDR1 MNHEY and CDR2 SVGAGI. The CDR3 length is 13 residues. With V trimmed by 8 bases and J by 1 base, 1 base remained unmatched. The CDR3 protein is CASWDRSNQPQHF. The CDR3 DNA is TGTGCCAGCTGGGACAGGAGCAATCAGCCCCAGCATTTT.

This clone was detected only a few times. The V gene is TRBV7-2, the J gene TRBJ1-5; D remains ambiguous. This CDR3 spans 15 amino acids. In germline, CDR1 is SGHTA, CDR2 FQGNSA. V lost 1 base, J lost 6 bases, and 13 bases lay in between. Here the CDR3 DNA reads TGTGCCAGCAGCTTAGAGTCGGGAGGACGTCAGCCCCAGCATTTT. Amino acid sequence: CASSLESGGRQPQHF.

This chain uses TRBV6-5 with TRBJ1-3; weak D call: TRBD1 (6 bases). Germline-derived CDR1 and CDR2 are MNHEY and SVGAGI. Trimming left V 0 bases short and J 0 bases short, with 9 bases between. The CDR3 extends over 16 amino acids. CDR3 DNA sequence: TGTGCCAGCAGTTACTCGGGGGGGGCCTCTGGAAACACCATATATTTT. This sequence encodes CASSYSGGASGNTIYF.

This rearrangement joins TRBV2 to TRBJ1-2; D may be TRBD1 (6 bases). Per germline, CDR1 SNHLY and CDR2 FYNNEI. Trimming took off 9 bases at V and 0 bases at J, with 11 bases between the two ends. The CDR3 extends over 13 amino acids. CDR3 residues: CARRTETNYGYTF. The CDR3 DNA follows: TGTGCCAGACGGACAGAGACTAACTATGGCTACACCTTC.

The J gene is TRBJ1-3, the V gene TRBV27; D not certain. V shed 6 bases and J shed 0 bases, with 6 bases lying between them. Germline V gene data show CDR1 as MNHEY and CDR2 as SMNVEV (reference sequence). The CDR3 sequence is 13 residues long. The CDR3 loop reads CASRPYSGNTIYF. In DNA form, the CDR3 reads TGTGCCAGCAGACCCTACTCTGGAAACACCATATATTTT.

This chain joins TRBV5-1 and TRBJ1-3; D is possibly TRBD1 (6 bases). Germline values: CDR1 SGHRS, CDR2 YFSETQ. The CDR3 consists of 12 residues. Trimming took 7 bases from V and 2 from J, leaving 7 bases between them. This CDR3 reads CASGDTGNTIYF. The CDR3 DNA is TGCGCCAGCGGGGACACTGGAAACACCATATATTTT.

The chain joins TRBV2 to TRBJ1-6, with TRBD1 identical over 7 bases. CDR3 length: 16 amino acids. From germline, CDR1 is SNHLY and CDR2 FYNNEI. With V trimmed by 2 bases and J by 10 bases, 11 bases remained unmatched. In DNA form, the CDR3 reads TGTGCCAGCAGTGAAAGGGGGCGAGAGGGAGACTCACCCCTCCACTTT. Encoded protein: CASSERGREGDSPLHF.

The chain links TRBV5-4 to TRBJ1-6; D uncertain. The germline V gene encodes CDR1 SGHNT and CDR2 YYREEE (reference sequence). The CDR3 has 19 residues. Between the trimmed V and J ends, which lost 2 bases and 1 base, there was a span of 19 bases. This chain's CDR3 is CASSFLIGKGASYNSPLHF. CDR3 nucleotides: TGTGCCAGCAGCTTCCTGATTGGGAAGGGAGCTTCCTATAATTCACCCCTCCACTTT.

The chain couples TRBV10-3 to TRBJ2-1; TRBD2 matches 9 bases. The CDR3 covers 16 residues. Germline V gene lookup returns CDR1 ENHRY and CDR2 SYGVKD. Losses at the gene ends were 6 bases for V and 8 bases for J; bases not matched to a gene: 14. Here the CDR3 DNA reads TGTGCCATCAGGGGGGCGGTAGCGGGAGCCTCGGATGAGCAGTTCTTC. Encoded protein: CAIRGAVAGASDEQFF.

The rearrangement uses TRBV6-5 and TRBJ1-5, with D uncertain. The CDR3 is 13 amino acids. V shed 10 bases and J shed 1 base, with 11 bases lying between them. Germline values: CDR1 MNHEY, CDR2 SVGAGI. In DNA form, the CDR3 reads TGTGCCACGCAACGGTCGAGCAATCAGCCCCAGCATTTT. This sequence encodes CATQRSSNQPQHF.

The J gene is TRBJ2-3, the V gene TRBV25-1, with D possibly TRBD1 on 6 matching bases. CDR1 is MGHDK, CDR2 SYGVNS, per germline. The CDR3 loop spans 18 amino acids. Trimming took off 2 bases at V and 0 bases at J, with 18 bases between the two ends. The CDR3 is CASSEAVRGGASTDTQYF. The CDR3 DNA sequence: TGTGCCAGCAGTGAAGCTGTCCGTGGGGGCGCAAGCACAGATACGCAGTATTTT.

V usage is TRBV5-4 and J usage is TRBJ2-3; 10 positions agree with TRBD2. V lost 6 bases to trimming and J lost 4 bases; unmatched junction nucleotides: 8. This CDR3 spans 15 amino acids. Germline V CDR1 and CDR2: SGHNT, YYREEE (reference sequence). The CDR3 DNA sequence: TGTGCCAGCACGACACGAGCGGGAGGGCCAGATACGCAGTATTTT. Protein sequence: CASTTRAGGPDTQYF.

The V and J genes are TRBV27 and TRBJ2-1; 7 bases line up with TRBD1. The junction had 2 bases not matched to a gene; V was cut back by 5 bases and J by 4 bases. The CDR3 extends over 13 amino acids. CDR1 and CDR2 (germline): MNHEY, SMNVEV (reference sequence). In DNA, the CDR3 is TGTGCCAGCAGTGGGACAGCGTACAATGAGCAGTTCTTC. Translating it yields CASSGTAYNEQFF.

This clone was observed a few times. The rearrangement links TRBV19 to TRBJ1-1; the D is unclear. There are 11 residues in the CDR3. Germline V lookup: CDR1 LNHDA, CDR2 SQIVND (reference sequence). Trimming cost V 7 bases and J 7 bases, with 10 bases left between them. CDR3 amino acids: CASKVEGEAFF. DNA of the CDR3: TGTGCCAGTAAGGTTGAGGGTGAAGCTTTCTTT.

V and J are TRBV3-1 (or the pseudogene TRBV3-2) and TRBJ1-1; the D is unclear. V was shortened by 1 base and J by 5 bases, with 11 bases between the two germline ends. CDR1 is LGHDT and CDR2 is YNNKEL in the germline V gene (reference sequence). The length of the CDR3 is 14 residues. The CDR3: CASSQGSASTEAFF. The CDR3 DNA reads as TGTGCCAGCAGCCAAGGGAGCGCATCTACTGAAGCTTTCTTT.

The rearrangement links TRBV7-9 to TRBJ2-1; D is undetermined. The germline V gene has CDR1 SEHNR and CDR2 FQNEAQ (reference sequence). Trimming cost V 2 bases and J 3 bases, with 5 bases left between them. The CDR3 consists of 13 residues. In nucleotides, the CDR3 is TGTGCCAGCAGCTTACCAAACTACAATGAGCAGTTCTTC. It encodes CASSLPNYNEQFF.

This sequence joins TRBV19 and TRBJ2-4; the D gene is possibly TRBD2 (6 bases). V lost 6 bases and J lost 0, with 12 bases in between. The germline V gene has CDR1 LNHDA and CDR2 SQIVND (reference sequence). The CDR3 covers 15 residues. The CDR3 reads CASRPAGLAKNIQYF. The CDR3 DNA reads as TGTGCCAGTAGACCGGCGGGGTTAGCCAAAAACATTCAGTACTTC.

This clone was recorded many times. The J gene is TRBJ1-4, the V gene TRBV4-1; 10 bases line up with TRBD1. With 4 bases clipped from V and 7 bases from J, the junction kept 3 bases outside the gene matches. CDR3 length: 14 residues. CDR1 and CDR2 (germline): MGHRA, YSYEKL. CDR3 region: CASSPRQGAEKLFF. DNA for the CDR3: TGCGCCAGCAGCCCGCGACAGGGGGCTGAAAAACTGTTTTTT.

This chain links TRBV29-1 with TRBJ2-7, with TRBD2 matching 9 bases. This CDR3 is 13 amino acids long. Germline CDR1 reads SQVTM; CDR2 reads ANQGSEA. The V gene end was trimmed by 4 bases and the J gene end by 1 base; junction bases not matched to a gene: 2. CDR3 bases: TGCAGCGTTGTGACTAGCGGTTCCTACGAGCAGTACGTC. This translates into CSVVTSGSYEQYV.

This clone was seen just once. The V and J genes are TRBV4-1 and TRBJ1-5; D is unclear. The CDR3 spans 15 residues. From germline, CDR1 is MGHRA and CDR2 YSYEKL. V gave up 8 bases and J gave up 3 bases, with 17 bases separating them. Written as DNA, the CDR3 is TGCGCCAGCGCGACGTTTGGAGGGTTCAATCAGCCCCAGCATTTT. Its protein is CASATFGGFNQPQHF.

This chain uses TRBV11-3 with TRBJ1-2; D unclear. The CDR3 length is 18 residues. V lost 2 bases to trimming and J lost 1 base, with 20 bases between them. CDR1 and CDR2 from the germline V gene are SGHNT and YENEEA. CDR3 protein: CASSLSPTLRAVNYGYTF. For the CDR3, the DNA is TGTGCCAGCAGCTTAAGCCCAACTTTGAGGGCTGTTAACTATGGCTACACCTTC.

The gene calls are TRBV9 and TRBJ2-1; D perhaps matches TRBD2 (6 bases). V shed 0 bases and J shed 0 bases, with 10 bases lying between them. Germline-derived CDR1 and CDR2 are SGDLS and YYNGEE. The CDR3 runs 16 residues. The chain's CDR3 is CASSVAGGSSYNEQFF. The CDR3 bases are TGTGCCAGCAGCGTAGCTGGGGGGAGCTCCTACAATGAGCAGTTCTTC.

V gene TRBV29-1 combines with J gene TRBJ2-1, with 7 bases lining up with TRBD2. J gave up 5 bases and V 5 bases, and 12 bases lay outside the gene matches. This CDR3 contains 15 residues. Germline V gives CDR1 SQVTM, CDR2 ANQGSEA. The DNA of the CDR3 is TGCAGCGTTTTACCTAGCGGCGTGGAGGACAATGAGCAGTTCTTC. Translation: CSVLPSGVEDNEQFF.

The V gene is TRBV20-1, the J gene TRBJ1-2; no clear D gene. Germline loops: CDR1 DFQATT, CDR2 SNEGSKA (reference sequence). The ends were cut back, 3 bases at V and 8 bases at J, with 16 bases in the middle. The CDR3 contains 13 residues. CDR3 amino acids: CSASSSSAGGYTF. DNA for the CDR3: TGCAGTGCTAGTAGCAGTTCGGCGGGAGGCTACACCTTC.

The V gene is TRBV25-1, the J gene TRBJ2-7, with 12 bases aligning to TRBD1. This CDR3 comprises 14 residues. J lost 3 bases, V lost 5 bases, and 2 bases had no gene match. Germline V gene lookup returns CDR1 MGHDK and CDR2 SYGVNS. CDR3 DNA: TGTGCCAGCAGTCGGGACAGGGGGCACTACGAGCAGTACTTC. This codes for CASSRDRGHYEQYF.